This T cell receptor (beta chain) comes out of a study of CD8 T cells in Susac syndrome. V was trimmed by 9 bases and J by 2 bases, leaving 16 bases between them. The CDR3 consists of 14 residues. cDNA came from roughly 0.53 to 1 ug RNA primed by random hexamers. TCRdb re-analysed the immunoSEQ multiplex PCR reads in MiXCR, keeping a single row per CDR3 protein. Of over 150,000 distinct CDR3 sequences listed, 85% to 95% are singletons. Sequencing of TCR beta was carried out in blood CD8+ and CD4+ T cells. The multiple sclerosis controls consisted of treatment-naive patients with relapsing-remitting disease, either stable or active. TEMRA cells were FACS-enriched and CD8+ and CD4+ T cells negatively isolated.

The sequencing sample was made of CD4+ T cells from PBMCs. V gene TRBV12-3 or TRBV12-4 combines with J gene TRBJ1-1; weak D call: TRBD1 (5 bases). The clonotype was recovered from a human donor with multiple sclerosis. The CDR3, as DNA: TGTGCCAGTTGGGTCGACAGAAAAAACACTGAAGCTTTCTTT. Its translation: CASWVDRKNTEAFF.